These 7 T cell receptor beta chains share one sample of origin, sequenced in a study of T cells in localized non-small cell lung cancer. Using immunoSEQ multiplex PCR, the repertoire was profiled, and TCRdb retains in-frame clones only, with some absent. The sample lists around 41,000 clones; around nine tenths were seen once. This material consisted of peripheral blood, taken before any cancer treatment. The receptors shown here come from a female donor of 60 years or more with stage I squamous cell lung carcinoma.

The V call is TRBV11-2, the J call TRBJ2-2, with TRBD2 identical over 10 bases. The CDR3 runs 16 residues. The germline V gene encodes CDR1 SGHAT and CDR2 FQNNGV. Germline trimming cut 5 bases from V and 0 bases from J; bases unmatched to any gene: 3. The CDR3 DNA follows: TGTGCCAGCAGCGCGGGACTAGCGTCGAACACCGGGGAGCTGTTTTTT. Its translation: CASSAGLASNTGELFF. The full variable domain, with the rest looked up from reference TRBV11-2 and TRBJ2-2, is EAGVAQSPRYKIIEKRQSVAFWCNPISGHATLYWYQQILGQGPKLLIQFQNNGVVDDSQLPKDRFSAERLKGVDSTLKIQPAKLEDSAVYLCASSAGLASNTGELFFGEGSRLTVL.

The chain is built from TRBV2 and TRBJ1-2; TRBD1 agrees at 7 bases. The trim removed 4 bases at V and 2 bases at J, leaving 10 bases unmatched. The CDR3 has 16 amino acids. The germline V gene has CDR1 SNHLY and CDR2 FYNNEI. The CDR3 DNA reads as TGTGCCAGCAGTGGACAGGGAGGGTTCTTCAACTATGGCTACACCTTC. It yields the protein CASSGQGGFFNYGYTF.

The rearrangement uses TRBV19 and TRBJ1-1; 9 bases align to TRBD1. Losses at the gene ends were 8 bases for V and 6 bases for J; bases not matched to a gene: 7. Germline values: CDR1 LNHDA, CDR2 SQIVND (reference sequence). This CDR3 is 13 amino acids long. The CDR3 DNA sequence: TGTGCCAGTTCCGGGACAGGGCTACCTGAAGCTTTCTTT. Its translation is CASSGTGLPEAFF.

The chain is built from TRBV6-5 and TRBJ2-7, with 10 bases aligning to TRBD1. This CDR3 contains 16 residues. The V and J ends lost 4 bases and 3 bases, in that order; junction bases with no gene match: 9. Germline lookup yields CDR1 MNHEY and CDR2 SVGAGI. CDR3 loop: CASSFERQGANYEQYF. CDR3 coding DNA: TGTGCCAGCAGTTTCGAGAGACAGGGGGCGAACTACGAGCAGTACTTC.

The chain uses TRBV5-6 and TRBJ1-1; tentatively, D is TRBD1 (6 bases). The CDR3 runs to 14 residues. CDR1 and CDR2 (germline): SGHDT, YYEEEE. The V and J ends lost 3 bases and 2 bases respectively, with 11 bases between them. The CDR3 sequence is CASSSTGINTEAFF. Here the CDR3 DNA reads TGTGCCAGCAGCTCCACAGGGATAAACACTGAAGCTTTCTTT.

This chain's CDR3 is CASSPLTPGTGGAGREQYF. CDR3 sequence (DNA): TGTGCCAGCAGTCCGCTAACTCCCGGGACAGGGGGCGCTGGTAGAGAGCAGTACTTC. This rearrangement joins TRBV27 to TRBJ2-7, with 12 bases identical to TRBD1. With 5 bases clipped from V and 7 bases from J, the junction kept 21 bases outside the gene matches. Germline V gene lookup returns CDR1 MNHEY and CDR2 SMNVEV (reference sequence). The CDR3 is 19 residues long.

The chain joins TRBV10-3 to TRBJ2-5, with 8 bases aligning to TRBD2. Germline V lookup: CDR1 ENHRY, CDR2 SYGVKD. The CDR3 runs to 17 residues. V shed 0 bases and J 4 bases; nucleotides not matched to a gene: 10. The CDR3 bases are TGTGCCATCAGTGAGTCGGGGAGCGGGAGACCCGCAGAGACCCAGTACTTC. The encoded protein is CAISESGSGRPAETQYF.